Detailed here is one T cell receptor beta chain. The data derive from a study of blood T cell repertoires in COVID-19. Overall study context: Sites in the United States, Italy and Spain provided acute and convalescent COVID-19 samples. In each case, the material was cDNA or gDNA derived from T cells, B-cell-depleted T cells, or PBMCs.

In the study's own analysis: It was from reference gene primer amplification that nucleated cell counts were estimated. Only in-frame clones appear in the TCRdb table, and some are missing; sequencing was by immunoSEQ multiplex PCR. The DNA gave D and trimming, while V, J and clone size come from that table. The table lists 200,000 or so clones, around 80% of them singletons. Trimming removed 2 bases at V and 1 base at J, with 8 bases between. This CDR3 comprises 14 residues. The germline gives CDR1 LGHDT, CDR2 YNNKEL (reference sequence). Sequencing was performed on peripheral blood. This TCR came from a woman aged 70-85 years with acute or convalescent COVID-19. The chain uses TRBV3-1 (or the pseudogene TRBV3-2) and TRBJ1-1, with D hard to call. The CDR3 reads CASSQLRPNTEAFF. CDR3 coding DNA: TGTGCCAGCAGCCAACTCAGGCCGAACACTGAAGCTTTCTTT.